This TCR beta chain was identified during a study of OX40 agonist ivuxolimab in advanced cancers. Overall study context: It was ivuxolimab, an agonistic anti-OX40 (CD134) antibody, that patients were treated with. Anti-PD-1, anti-PD-L1 or anti-CTLA-4 therapy given earlier was allowed, and approximately 40% had some. The group had a mean age of around 60 years, ranged from about 20 to 85, and was roughly 80% male.

Germline CDR1 SGDLS, CDR2 YYNGEE. Losses at the gene ends were 3 bases for V and 6 bases for J; bases not matched to a gene: 12. The CDR3 runs 16 residues. This table comes from immunoSEQ multiplex PCR, and its TCRdb copy is limited to in-frame clones, with some not included. The sample contains over 30,000 clones, roughly 84% of which appear only once. This chain links TRBV9 with TRBJ2-3, with 8 bases identical to TRBD1. The sequence was obtained from an adult with an advanced solid tumor such as melanoma, head and neck, liver or kidney cancer. Source: CD4+ or CD8+ T cells sorted from blood, taken in a trial of the OX40 agonist ivuxolimab. CDR3 bases: TGTGCCAGCAGCGAGGCTCGACAGGGGCGATTTGATACGCAGTATTTT. Translated, it gives CASSEARQGRFDTQYF.